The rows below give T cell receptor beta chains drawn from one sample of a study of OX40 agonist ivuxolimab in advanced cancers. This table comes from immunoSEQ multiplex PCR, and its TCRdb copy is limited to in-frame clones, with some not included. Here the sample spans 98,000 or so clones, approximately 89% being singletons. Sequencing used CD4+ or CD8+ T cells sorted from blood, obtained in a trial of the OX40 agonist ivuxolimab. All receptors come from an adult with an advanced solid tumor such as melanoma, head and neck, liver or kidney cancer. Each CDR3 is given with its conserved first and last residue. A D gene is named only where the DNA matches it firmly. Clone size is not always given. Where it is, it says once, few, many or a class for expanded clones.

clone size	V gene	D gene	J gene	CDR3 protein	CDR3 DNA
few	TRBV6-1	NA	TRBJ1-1	CASSEALSGAWTEAFF	TGTGCCAGCAGTGAAGCGCTTTCCGGCGCATGGACTGAAGCTTTCTTT
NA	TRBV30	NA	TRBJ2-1	CAWSVGTSSYNEQFF	TGTGCCTGGAGTGTGGGTACGAGCTCCTACAATGAGCAGTTCTTC
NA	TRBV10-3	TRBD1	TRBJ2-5	CAISEGGQGSSQYF	TGTGCCATCAGTGAGGGGGGACAGGGTTCTTCCCAGTACTTC
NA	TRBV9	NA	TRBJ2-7	CASSGGPGAYEQYF	TGTGCCAGCAGCGGGGGGCCAGGGGCCTACGAGCAGTACTTC
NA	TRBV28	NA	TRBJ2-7	CASSPWPTGLYEQYF	TGTGCCAGCAGCCCGTGGCCGACAGGACTCTACGAGCAGTACTTC
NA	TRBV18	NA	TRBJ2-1	CASSPPGAEQFF	TGTGCCAGCTCCCCTCCGGGCGCGGAGCAGTTCTTC
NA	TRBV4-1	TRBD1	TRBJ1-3	CASSQTGSGNTIYF	TGCGCCAGCAGCCAGACAGGGTCTGGAAACACCATATATTTT
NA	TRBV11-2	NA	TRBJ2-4	CASSYWGDIQYF	TGTGCCAGCAGCTATTGGGGGGACATTCAGTACTTC
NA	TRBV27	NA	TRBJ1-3	CASSSRDTIYF	TGTGCCAGCAGTTCTAGAGACACCATATATTTT
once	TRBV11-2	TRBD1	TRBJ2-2	CASSLIRDRGLSTGELFF	TGTGCCAGCAGCTTAATTAGGGACAGGGGACTAAGCACCGGGGAGCTGTTTTTT
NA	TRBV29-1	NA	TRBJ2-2	CGGSVTGELFF	TGCGGAGGGTCGGTTACCGGGGAGCTGTTTTTT
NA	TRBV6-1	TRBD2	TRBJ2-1	CASSGLAGAVEQFF	TGTGCCAGCAGTGGACTAGCGGGAGCAGTTGAGCAGTTCTTC
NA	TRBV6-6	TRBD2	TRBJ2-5	CASRLAGGPQETQYF	TGTGCCAGCAGACTAGCGGGGGGGCCCCAAGAGACCCAGTACTTC
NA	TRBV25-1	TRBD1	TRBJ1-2	CASSGQGNYGYTF	TGTGCCAGCAGTGGACAGGGGAACTATGGCTACACCTTC
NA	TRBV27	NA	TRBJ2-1	CASSLTGRGGSYNEQFF	TGTGCCAGCAGTTTGACAGGTCGTGGCGGCTCCTACAATGAGCAGTTCTTC
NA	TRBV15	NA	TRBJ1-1	CATSRQTQTTEAFF	TGTGCCACCAGCAGACAAACCCAAACCACTGAAGCTTTCTTT
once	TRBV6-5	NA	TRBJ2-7	CASSYVDSSYEQYF	TGTGCCAGCAGTTACGTCGACAGCTCCTACGAGCAGTACTTC
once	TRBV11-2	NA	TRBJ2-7	CASSPGAGALSYEQYF	TGTGCCAGCAGCCCGGGGGCGGGGGCCCTGTCCTACGAGCAGTACTTC
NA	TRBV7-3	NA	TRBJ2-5	CASRPAEGTQYF	TGTGCCAGCAGGCCCGCGGAGGGGACCCAGTACTTC
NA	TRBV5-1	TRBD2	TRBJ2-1	CASSIYPSLAGVEDEQFF	TGCGCCAGCAGCATCTACCCCTCTCTAGCGGGGGTTGAGGATGAGCAGTTCTTC
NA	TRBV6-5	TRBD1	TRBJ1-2	CASSYRQGAVTF	TGTGCCAGCAGTTACCGACAGGGGGCGGTCACCTTC
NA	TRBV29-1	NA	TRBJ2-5	CSVGGRQETQYF	TGCAGCGTTGGGGGACGACAAGAGACCCAGTACTTC
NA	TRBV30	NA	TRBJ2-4	CAWNSQGAKNIQYF	TGTGCCTGGAATTCACAGGGAGCCAAAAACATTCAGTACTTC
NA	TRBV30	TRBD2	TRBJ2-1	CAFNSGTYNEQFF	TGTGCCTTCAATAGCGGGACCTACAATGAGCAGTTCTTC
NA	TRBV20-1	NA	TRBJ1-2	CSARWQNYTF	TGCAGTGCTAGATGGCAGAACTACACCTTC
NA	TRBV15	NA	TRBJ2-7	CATSRDPGGVVDPHEQYF	TGTGCCACCAGCAGAGATCCGGGCGGGGTGGTGGACCCCCACGAGCAGTACTTC
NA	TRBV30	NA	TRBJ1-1	CAWIAGNTEAFF	TGTGCCTGGATAGCAGGCAACACTGAAGCTTTCTTT
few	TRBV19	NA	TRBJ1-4	CASSRQQGTNEKLFF	TGTGCCAGTAGCAGACAGCAGGGAACTAATGAAAAACTGTTTTTT
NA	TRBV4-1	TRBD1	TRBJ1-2	CASSQALTGSGGYTF	TGCGCCAGCAGCCAAGCCCTGACAGGGTCAGGTGGCTACACCTTC
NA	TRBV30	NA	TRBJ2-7	CAWSVGTATYEQYF	TGTGCCTGGAGTGTAGGGACCGCCACCTACGAGCAGTACTTC
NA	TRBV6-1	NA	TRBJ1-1	CASSPRALNTEAFF	TGTGCCAGCAGTCCCCGGGCCTTGAACACTGAAGCTTTCTTT
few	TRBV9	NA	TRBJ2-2	CASSVGGSTGELFF	TGTGCCAGCAGCGTAGGGGGGAGCACCGGGGAGCTGTTTTTT
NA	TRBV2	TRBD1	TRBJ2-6	CASRTGQGNGASGANVLTF	TGTGCCAGCAGAACGGGACAGGGGAATGGAGCCTCTGGGGCCAACGTCCTGACTTTC
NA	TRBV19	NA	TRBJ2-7	CASSTNRGGEQYF	TGTGCCAGTAGTACAAACAGGGGAGGCGAGCAGTACTTC
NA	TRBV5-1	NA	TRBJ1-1	CASSLADVGTTEAFF	TGCGCCAGCAGCTTGGCCGATGTGGGGACCACTGAAGCTTTCTTT
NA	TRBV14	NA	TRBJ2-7	CASSQATRDSYEQYF	TGTGCCAGCAGCCAAGCGACCCGGGACTCCTACGAGCAGTACTTC
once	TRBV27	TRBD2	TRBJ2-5	CASRLRLAGKQETQYF	TGTGCCAGCAGATTAAGACTAGCGGGGAAACAAGAGACCCAGTACTTC
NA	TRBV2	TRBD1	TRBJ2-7	CASRAGQGAGEQYF	TGTGCCAGCAGGGCGGGACAGGGGGCAGGGGAGCAGTACTTC